In its sample, the clone carrying this T cell receptor (beta chain) was seen many times. Its matching antigen is unknown. The sample belongs to a study of T-cell reconstitution after alpha-beta-depleted transplantation in children. Between the trimmed V and J ends, which lost 1 base and 1 base, there was a span of 9 bases. In germline, CDR1 is LGHDT, CDR2 YNNKEL (reference sequence). The CDR3 loop spans 15 amino acids. Preparation of the TCRbeta library used unique molecular identifiers. TCRdb called the PCR reads again in MiXCR, with one record for every CDR3 protein. The data hold some 220,000 distinct CDR3 sequences, with approximately 11% observed a single time. Study-level results: Surviving recipient T cells and thymic progenitors produced the high day-60 TCRbeta diversity seen in some patients. T-cell counts and diversity were attributed mostly to newly produced T cells one year after transplant. The origin of alpha-beta T cells about two months after transplant was reportedly several hundred expanded graft clones.

The genes are TRBV3-1 and TRBJ2-3; D remains ambiguous. The source is a child younger than two with acute myeloid leukemia, due to receive a stem cell transplant. Sequences were derived from PBMCs, sampled before TCRalphabeta/CD19-depleted stem cell transplant. CDR3 protein: CASSQVAWGTDTQYF. The DNA of the CDR3 is TGTGCCAGCAGCCAAGTTGCGTGGGGCACAGATACGCAGTATTTT.